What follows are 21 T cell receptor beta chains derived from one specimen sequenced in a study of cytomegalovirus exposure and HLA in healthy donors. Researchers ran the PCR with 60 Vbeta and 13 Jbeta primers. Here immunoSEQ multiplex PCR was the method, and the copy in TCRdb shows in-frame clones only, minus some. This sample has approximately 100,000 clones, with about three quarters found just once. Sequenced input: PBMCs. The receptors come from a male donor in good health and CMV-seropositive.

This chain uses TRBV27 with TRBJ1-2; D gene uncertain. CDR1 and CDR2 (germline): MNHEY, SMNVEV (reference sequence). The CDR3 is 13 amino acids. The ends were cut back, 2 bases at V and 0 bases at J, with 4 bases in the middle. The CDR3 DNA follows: TGTGCCAGCAGTTTAACTGCTAACTATGGCTACACCTTC. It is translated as CASSLTANYGYTF.

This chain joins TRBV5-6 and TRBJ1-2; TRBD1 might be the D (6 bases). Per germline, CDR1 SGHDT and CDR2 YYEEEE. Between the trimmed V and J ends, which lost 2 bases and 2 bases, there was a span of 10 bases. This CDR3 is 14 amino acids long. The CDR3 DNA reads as TGTGCCAGCAGCTTACAGGGAGGGAACTATGGCTACACCTTC. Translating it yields CASSLQGGNYGYTF.

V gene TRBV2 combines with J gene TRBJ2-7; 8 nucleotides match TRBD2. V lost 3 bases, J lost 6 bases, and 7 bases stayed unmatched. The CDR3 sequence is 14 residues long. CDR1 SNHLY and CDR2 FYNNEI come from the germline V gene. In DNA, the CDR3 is TGTGCCAGCAGTGAGGGCGGGGGGCGCTTCGAGCAGTACTTC. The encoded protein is CASSEGGGRFEQYF. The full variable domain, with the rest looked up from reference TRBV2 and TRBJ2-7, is EPEVTQTPSHQVTQMGQEVILRCVPISNHLYFYWYRQILGQKVEFLVSFYNNEISEKSEIFDDQFSVERPDGSNFTLKIRSTKLEDSAMYFCASSEGGGRFEQYFGPGTRLTVT.

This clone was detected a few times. The CDR3 sequence is CASSEVAGSNQPQHF. CDR3 DNA sequence: TGTGCCAGCAGTGAAGTAGCGGGGAGCAATCAGCCCCAGCATTTT. The chain joins TRBV6-1 to TRBJ1-5; D is unresolved. CDR3 length equals 15 residues. Germline CDR1 reads MNHNS; CDR2 reads SASEGT. V was shortened by 1 base and J by 1 base, with 8 bases between the two germline ends.

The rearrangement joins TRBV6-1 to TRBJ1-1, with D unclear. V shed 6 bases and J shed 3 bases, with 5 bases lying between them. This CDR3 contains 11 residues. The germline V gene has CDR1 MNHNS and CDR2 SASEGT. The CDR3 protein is CASRSYTEAFF. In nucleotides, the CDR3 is TGTGCCAGCAGGAGCTACACTGAAGCTTTCTTT.

The CDR3 protein is CASAQQLTGGNEKLFF. The DNA for the CDR3 is TGTGCCAGCGCCCAACAACTCACAGGGGGGAATGAAAAACTGTTTTTT. The V and J genes are TRBV28 and TRBJ1-4; 8 bases line up with TRBD1. V shed 8 bases, J shed 5 bases, and the junction held 13 bases outside the gene matches. CDR1 and CDR2 (germline): MDHEN, SYDVKM. The CDR3 contains 16 residues.

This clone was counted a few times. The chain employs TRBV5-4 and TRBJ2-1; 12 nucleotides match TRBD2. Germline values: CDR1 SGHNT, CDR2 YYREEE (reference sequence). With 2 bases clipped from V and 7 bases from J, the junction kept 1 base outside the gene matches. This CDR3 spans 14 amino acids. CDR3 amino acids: CASSFLAGGNEQFF. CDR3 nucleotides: TGTGCCAGCAGCTTCCTAGCGGGGGGGAATGAGCAGTTCTTC.

Here the CDR3 DNA reads TGTGCCAGCACATCGACAGGGTCGGTACCAGATACGCAGTATTTT. This gives the protein CASTSTGSVPDTQYF. The rearrangement uses TRBV9 and TRBJ2-3; 7 bases match TRBD1. V shed 6 bases, J shed 4 bases, and the junction held 11 bases outside the gene matches. Germline CDR1 is SGDLS and CDR2 is YYNGEE. There are 15 residues in the CDR3.

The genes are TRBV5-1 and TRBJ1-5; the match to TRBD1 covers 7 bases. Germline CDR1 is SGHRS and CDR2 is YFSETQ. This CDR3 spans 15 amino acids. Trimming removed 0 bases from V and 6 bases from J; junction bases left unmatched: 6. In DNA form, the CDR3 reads TGCGCCAGCAGCTTGGTAGGGGGCATAGGTCAGCCCCAGCATTTT. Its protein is CASSLVGGIGQPQHF.

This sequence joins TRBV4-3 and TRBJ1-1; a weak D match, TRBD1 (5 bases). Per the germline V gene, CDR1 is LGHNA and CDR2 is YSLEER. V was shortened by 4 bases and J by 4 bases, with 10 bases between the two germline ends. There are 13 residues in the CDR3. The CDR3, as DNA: TGCGCCAGCAGCCCGGGGGGAATCACTGAAGCTTTCTTT. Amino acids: CASSPGGITEAFF.

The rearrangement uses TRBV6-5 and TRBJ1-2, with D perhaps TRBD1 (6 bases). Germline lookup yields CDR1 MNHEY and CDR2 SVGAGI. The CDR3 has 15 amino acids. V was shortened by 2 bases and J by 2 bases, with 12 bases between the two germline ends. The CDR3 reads CASSYRRTVNYGYTF. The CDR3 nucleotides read TGTGCCAGCAGTTACCGTCGGACAGTAAACTATGGCTACACCTTC.

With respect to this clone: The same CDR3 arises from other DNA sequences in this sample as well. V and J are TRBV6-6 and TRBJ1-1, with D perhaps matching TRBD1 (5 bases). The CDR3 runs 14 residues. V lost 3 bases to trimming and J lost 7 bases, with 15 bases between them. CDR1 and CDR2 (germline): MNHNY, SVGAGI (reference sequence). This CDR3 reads CASSYIGRADEAFF. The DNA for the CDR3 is TGTGCCAGCAGTTATATTGGCAGGGCAGATGAAGCTTTCTTT.

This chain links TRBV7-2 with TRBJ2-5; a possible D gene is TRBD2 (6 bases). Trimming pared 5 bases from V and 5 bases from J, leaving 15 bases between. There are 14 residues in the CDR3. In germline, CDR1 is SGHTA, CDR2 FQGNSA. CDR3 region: CASSPRWRVETQYF. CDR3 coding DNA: TGTGCCAGCAGCCCTAGATGGAGGGTTGAGACCCAGTACTTC.

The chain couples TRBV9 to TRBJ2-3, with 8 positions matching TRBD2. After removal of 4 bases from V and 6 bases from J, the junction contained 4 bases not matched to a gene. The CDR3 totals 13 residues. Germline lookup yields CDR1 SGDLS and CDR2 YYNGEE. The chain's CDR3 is CASSLERGDTQYF. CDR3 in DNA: TGTGCCAGCAGCCTGGAGCGGGGGGATACGCAGTATTTT.

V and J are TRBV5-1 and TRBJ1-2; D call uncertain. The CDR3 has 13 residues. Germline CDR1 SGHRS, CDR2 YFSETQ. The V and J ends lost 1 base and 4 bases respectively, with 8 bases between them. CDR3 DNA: TGCGCCAGCAGCTTGTGGGCAGGCTATGGCTACACCTTC. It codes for CASSLWAGYGYTF.

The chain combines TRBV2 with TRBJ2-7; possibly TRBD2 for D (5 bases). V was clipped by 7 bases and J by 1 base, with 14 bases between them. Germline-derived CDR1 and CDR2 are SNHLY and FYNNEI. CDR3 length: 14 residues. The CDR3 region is CASTYRRTSYEQYF. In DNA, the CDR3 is TGTGCCAGCACCTACCGACGGACTTCCTACGAGCAGTACTTC.

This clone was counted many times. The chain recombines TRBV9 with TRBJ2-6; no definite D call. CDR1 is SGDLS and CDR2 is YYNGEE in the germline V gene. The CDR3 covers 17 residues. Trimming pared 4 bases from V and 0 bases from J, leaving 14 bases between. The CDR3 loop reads CASSPSTSVSGANVLTF. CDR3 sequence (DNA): TGTGCCAGCAGCCCCTCGACATCCGTCTCTGGGGCCAACGTCCTGACTTTC.

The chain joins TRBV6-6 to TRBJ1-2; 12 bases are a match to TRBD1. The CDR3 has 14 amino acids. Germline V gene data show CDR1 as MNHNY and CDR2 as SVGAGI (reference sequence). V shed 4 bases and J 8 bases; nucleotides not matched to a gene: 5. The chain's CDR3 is CASSWGQGAGGYTF. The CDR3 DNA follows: TGTGCCAGCAGTTGGGGACAGGGGGCGGGCGGCTACACCTTC.

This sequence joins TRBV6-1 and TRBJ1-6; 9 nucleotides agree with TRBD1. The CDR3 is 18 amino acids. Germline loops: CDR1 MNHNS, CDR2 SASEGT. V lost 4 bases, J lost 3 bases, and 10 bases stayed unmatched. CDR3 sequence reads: CASSGKRTGDIYNSPLHF. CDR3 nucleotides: TGTGCCAGCAGTGGCAAGCGGACAGGGGATATCTATAATTCACCCCTCCACTTT.

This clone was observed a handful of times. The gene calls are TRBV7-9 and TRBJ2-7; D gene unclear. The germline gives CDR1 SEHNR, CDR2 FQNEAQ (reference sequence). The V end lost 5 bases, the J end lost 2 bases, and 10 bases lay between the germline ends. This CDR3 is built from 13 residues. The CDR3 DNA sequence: TGTGCCAGCAGCCCCGGCCGGGCCTACGAGCAGTACTTC. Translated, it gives CASSPGRAYEQYF.

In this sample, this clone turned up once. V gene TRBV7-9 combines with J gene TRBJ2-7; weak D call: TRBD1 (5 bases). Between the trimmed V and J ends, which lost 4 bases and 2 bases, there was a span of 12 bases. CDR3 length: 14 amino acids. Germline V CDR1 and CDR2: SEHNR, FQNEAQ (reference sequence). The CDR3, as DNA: TGTGCCAGCAGCTCGCCCACAGGACCCTACGAGCAGTACTTC. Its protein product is CASSSPTGPYEQYF.